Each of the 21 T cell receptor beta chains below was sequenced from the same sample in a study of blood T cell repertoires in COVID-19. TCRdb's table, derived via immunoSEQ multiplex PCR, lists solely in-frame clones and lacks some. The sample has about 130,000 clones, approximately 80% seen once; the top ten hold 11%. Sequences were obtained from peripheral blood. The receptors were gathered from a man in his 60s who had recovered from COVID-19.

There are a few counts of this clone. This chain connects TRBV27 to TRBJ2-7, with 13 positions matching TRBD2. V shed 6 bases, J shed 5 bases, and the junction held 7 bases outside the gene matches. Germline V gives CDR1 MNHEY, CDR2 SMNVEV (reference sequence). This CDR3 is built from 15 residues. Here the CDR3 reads CASSLLAGGVDEQYF. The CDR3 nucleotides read TGTGCCAGCAGCTTACTAGCGGGAGGGGTGGACGAGCAGTACTTC.

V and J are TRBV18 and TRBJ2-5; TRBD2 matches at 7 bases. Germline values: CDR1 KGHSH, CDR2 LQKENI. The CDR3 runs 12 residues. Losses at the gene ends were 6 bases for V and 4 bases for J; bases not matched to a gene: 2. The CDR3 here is CASSSGGETQYF. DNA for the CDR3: TGTGCCAGCTCCTCGGGAGGAGAGACCCAGTACTTC.

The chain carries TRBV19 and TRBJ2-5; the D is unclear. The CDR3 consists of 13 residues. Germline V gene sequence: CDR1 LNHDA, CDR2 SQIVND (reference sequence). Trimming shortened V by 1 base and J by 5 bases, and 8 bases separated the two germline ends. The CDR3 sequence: CASSIVARETQYF. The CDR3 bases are TGTGCCAGTAGTATAGTAGCCCGGGAGACCCAGTACTTC.

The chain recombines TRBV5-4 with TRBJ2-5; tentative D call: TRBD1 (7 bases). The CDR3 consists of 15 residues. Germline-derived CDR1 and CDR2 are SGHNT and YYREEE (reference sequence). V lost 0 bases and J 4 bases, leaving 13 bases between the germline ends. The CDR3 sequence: CASSLAGGLRETQYF. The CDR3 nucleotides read TGTGCCAGCAGCTTGGCAGGGGGGCTTAGAGAGACCCAGTACTTC. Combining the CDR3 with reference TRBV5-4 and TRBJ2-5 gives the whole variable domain ETGVTQSPTHLIKTRGQQVTLRCSSQSGHNTVSWYQQALGQGPQFIFQYYREEENGRGNFPPRFSGLQFPNYSSELNVNALELDDSALYLCASSLAGGLRETQYFGPGTRLLVL.

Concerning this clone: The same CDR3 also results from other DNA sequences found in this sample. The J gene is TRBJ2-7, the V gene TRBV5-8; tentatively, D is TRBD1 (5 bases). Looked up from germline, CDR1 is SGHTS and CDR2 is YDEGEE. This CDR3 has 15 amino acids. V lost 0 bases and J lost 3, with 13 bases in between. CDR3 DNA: TGTGCCAGCAGCTTGGCTGGGTCAGGGATCTACGAGCAGTACTTC. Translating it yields CASSLAGSGIYEQYF.

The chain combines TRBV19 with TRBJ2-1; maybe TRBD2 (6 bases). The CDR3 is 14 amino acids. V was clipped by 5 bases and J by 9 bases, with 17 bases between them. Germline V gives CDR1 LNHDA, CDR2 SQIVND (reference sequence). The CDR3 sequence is CASSLGLLTAEQFF. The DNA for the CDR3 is TGTGCCAGTAGTCTGGGACTCTTGACAGCTGAGCAGTTCTTC.

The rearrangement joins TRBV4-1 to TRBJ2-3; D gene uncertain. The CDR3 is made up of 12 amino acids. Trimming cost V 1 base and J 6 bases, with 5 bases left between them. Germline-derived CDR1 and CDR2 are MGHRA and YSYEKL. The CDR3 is CASSQAQDTQYF. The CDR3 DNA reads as TGCGCCAGCAGCCAAGCCCAGGATACGCAGTATTTT.

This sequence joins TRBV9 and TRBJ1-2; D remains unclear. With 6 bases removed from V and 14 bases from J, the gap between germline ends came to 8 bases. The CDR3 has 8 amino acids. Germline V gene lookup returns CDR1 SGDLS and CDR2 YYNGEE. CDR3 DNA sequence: TGTGCCAGCAATGAGTGGACCTTC. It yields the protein CASNEWTF.

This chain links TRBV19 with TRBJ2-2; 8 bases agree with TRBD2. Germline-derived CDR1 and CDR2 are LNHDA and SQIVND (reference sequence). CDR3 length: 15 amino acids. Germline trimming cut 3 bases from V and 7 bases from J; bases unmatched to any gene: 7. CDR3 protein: CASSIEDSGNGELFF. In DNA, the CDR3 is TGTGCCAGTAGTATCGAAGATAGCGGGAACGGGGAGCTGTTTTTT.

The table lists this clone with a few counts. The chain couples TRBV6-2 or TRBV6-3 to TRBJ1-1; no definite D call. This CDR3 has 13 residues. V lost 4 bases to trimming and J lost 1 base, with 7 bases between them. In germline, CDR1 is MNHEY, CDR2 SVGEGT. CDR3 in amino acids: CASSFAENTEAFF. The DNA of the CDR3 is TGTGCCAGCAGTTTTGCAGAGAACACTGAAGCTTTCTTT.

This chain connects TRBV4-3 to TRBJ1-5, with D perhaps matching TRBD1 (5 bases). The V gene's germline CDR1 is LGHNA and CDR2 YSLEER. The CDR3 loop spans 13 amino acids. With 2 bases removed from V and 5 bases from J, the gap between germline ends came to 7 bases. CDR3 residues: CASSQQTDQPQHF. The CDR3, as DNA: TGCGCCAGCAGCCAACAGACAGATCAGCCCCAGCATTTT.

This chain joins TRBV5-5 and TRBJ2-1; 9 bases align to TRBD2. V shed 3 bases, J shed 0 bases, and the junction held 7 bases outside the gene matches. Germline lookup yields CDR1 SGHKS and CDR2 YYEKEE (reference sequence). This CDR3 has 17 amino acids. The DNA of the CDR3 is TGTGCCAGCAGCTGGCGACTAGCGGCGAGCTCCTACAATGAGCAGTTCTTC. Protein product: CASSWRLAASSYNEQFF.

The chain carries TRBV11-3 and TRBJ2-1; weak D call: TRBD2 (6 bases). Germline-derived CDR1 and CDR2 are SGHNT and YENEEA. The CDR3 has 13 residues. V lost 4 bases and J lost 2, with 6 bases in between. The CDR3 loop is CASSSGAYNEQFF. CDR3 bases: TGTGCCAGCAGCTCGGGGGCCTACAATGAGCAGTTCTTC.

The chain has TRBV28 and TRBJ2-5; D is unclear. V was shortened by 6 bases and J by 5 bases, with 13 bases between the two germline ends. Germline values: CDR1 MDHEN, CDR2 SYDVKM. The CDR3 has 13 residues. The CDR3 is CASSLGLRETQYF. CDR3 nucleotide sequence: TGTGCCAGCAGCTTGGGCTTAAGGGAGACCCAGTACTTC.

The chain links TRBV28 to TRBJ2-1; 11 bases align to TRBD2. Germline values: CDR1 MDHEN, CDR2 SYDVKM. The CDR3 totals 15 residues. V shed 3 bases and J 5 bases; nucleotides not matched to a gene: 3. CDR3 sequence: CASSFGTSGHNEQFF. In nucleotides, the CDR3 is TGTGCCAGCAGTTTCGGGACTAGCGGACACAATGAGCAGTTCTTC.

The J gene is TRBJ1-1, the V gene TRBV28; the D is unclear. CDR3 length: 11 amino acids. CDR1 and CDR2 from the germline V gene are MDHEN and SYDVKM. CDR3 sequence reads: CAGRGNTEAFF. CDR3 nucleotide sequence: TGTGCAGGCCGGGGGAACACTGAAGCTTTCTTT.

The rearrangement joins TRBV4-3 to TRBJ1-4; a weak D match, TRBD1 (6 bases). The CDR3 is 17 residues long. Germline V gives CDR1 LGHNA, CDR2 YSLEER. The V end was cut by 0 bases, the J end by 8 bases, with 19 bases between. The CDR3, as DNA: TGCGCCAGCAGCCAAGATGGGGGGGCCTTAAGGCGCGAAAAACTGTTTTTT. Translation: CASSQDGGALRREKLFF.

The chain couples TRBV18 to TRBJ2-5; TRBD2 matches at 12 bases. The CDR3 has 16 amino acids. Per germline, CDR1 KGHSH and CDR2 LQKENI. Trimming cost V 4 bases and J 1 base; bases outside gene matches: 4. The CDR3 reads CASSLPGLAGQETQYF. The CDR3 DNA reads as TGTGCCAGCTCACTACCGGGACTAGCGGGCCAAGAGACCCAGTACTTC. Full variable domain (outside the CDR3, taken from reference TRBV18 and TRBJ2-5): NAGVMQNPRHLVRRRGQEARLRCSPMKGHSHVYWYRQLPEEGLKFMVYLQKENIIDESGMPKERFSAEFPKEGPSILRIQQVVRGDSAAYFCASSLPGLAGQETQYFGPGTRLLVL.

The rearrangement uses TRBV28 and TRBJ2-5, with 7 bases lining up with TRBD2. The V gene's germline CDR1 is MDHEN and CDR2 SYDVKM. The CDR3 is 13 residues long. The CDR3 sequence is CGTRAGRQETQYF. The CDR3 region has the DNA TGTGGCACCCGAGCGGGGCGGCAAGAGACCCAGTACTTC.

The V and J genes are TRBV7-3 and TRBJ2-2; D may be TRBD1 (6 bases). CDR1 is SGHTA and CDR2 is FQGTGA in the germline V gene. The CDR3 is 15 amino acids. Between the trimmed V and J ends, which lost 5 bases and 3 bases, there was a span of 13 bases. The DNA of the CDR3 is TGTGCCAGCAGCCCCACAGGGTCGGACACCGGGGAGCTGTTTTTT. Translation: CASSPTGSDTGELFF.

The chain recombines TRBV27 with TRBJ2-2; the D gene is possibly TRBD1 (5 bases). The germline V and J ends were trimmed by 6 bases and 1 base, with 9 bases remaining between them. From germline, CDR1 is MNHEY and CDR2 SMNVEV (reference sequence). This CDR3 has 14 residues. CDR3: CASSKTENTGELFF. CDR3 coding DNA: TGTGCCAGCAGCAAGACAGAGAACACCGGGGAGCTGTTTTTT.